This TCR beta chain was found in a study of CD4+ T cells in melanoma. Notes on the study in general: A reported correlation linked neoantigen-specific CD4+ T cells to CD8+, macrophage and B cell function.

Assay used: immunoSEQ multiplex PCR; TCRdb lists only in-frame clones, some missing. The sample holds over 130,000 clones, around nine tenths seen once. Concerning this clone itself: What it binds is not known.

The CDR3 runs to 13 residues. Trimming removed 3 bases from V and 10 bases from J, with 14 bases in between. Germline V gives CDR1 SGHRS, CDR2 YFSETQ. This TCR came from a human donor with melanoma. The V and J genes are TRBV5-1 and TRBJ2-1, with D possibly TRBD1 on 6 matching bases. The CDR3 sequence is CASSYVQGFEQFF. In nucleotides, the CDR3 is TGCGCCAGCAGCTACGTACAGGGCTTCGAGCAGTTCTTC.